Following are 4 T cell receptor beta chains from one sample sequenced in a study of T cell responses to AZD1222 COVID-19 vaccine. TCRdb keeps only in-frame clones here, not all; method: immunoSEQ multiplex PCR. Among approximately 180,000 clones listed, 85% to 90% were seen once. The starting material was peripheral blood, obtained on day 0 of AZD1222 vaccination. These TCRs come from an adult in good health.

V is TRBV19 and J is TRBJ2-1, with TRBD2 identical over 10 bases. CDR1 LNHDA and CDR2 SQIVND come from the germline V gene (reference sequence). V lost 4 bases to trimming and J lost 12 bases; unmatched junction nucleotides: 15. The CDR3 is made up of 16 amino acids. CDR3 loop: CASSKEASALAGVQFF. CDR3 coding DNA: TGTGCCAGTAGTAAGGAAGCGTCTGCTCTAGCGGGGGTGCAGTTCTTC.

The chain is built from TRBV5-4 and TRBJ2-3; TRBD2 matches at 8 bases. Germline assignment: CDR1 SGHNT and CDR2 YYREEE (reference sequence). Losses at the gene ends were 1 base for V and 5 bases for J; bases not matched to a gene: 9. The CDR3 has 16 residues. The CDR3 DNA is TGTGCCAGCAGCTTGTGGGTCGGGGGGGCAGAAGATACGCAGTATTTT. It translates to CASSLWVGGAEDTQYF.

V gene TRBV29-1 combines with J gene TRBJ1-1; TRBD1 agrees at 7 bases. The V segment lost 3 bases and the J segment 5 bases; nucleotides outside the gene matches: 12. Germline V lookup: CDR1 SQVTM, CDR2 ANQGSEA. There are 15 residues in the CDR3. The chain's CDR3 is CSVDGGGRGFTEAFF. CDR3 coding DNA: TGCAGCGTTGATGGGGGTGGCAGGGGGTTTACTGAAGCTTTCTTT. The full variable domain, its missing parts supplied by reference TRBV29-1 and TRBJ1-1, is SAVISQKPSRDICQRGTSLTIQCQVDSQVTMMFWYRQQPGQSLTLIATANQGSEATYESGFVIDKFPISRPNLTFSTLTVSNMSPEDSSIYLCSVDGGGRGFTEAFFGQGTRLTVV.

The CDR3 DNA is TGTGCCTCCACAGGGGTTTCAGGCTATGGCTACACCTTC. This codes for CASTGVSGYGYTF. The chain combines TRBV2 with TRBJ1-2, with TRBD1 matching 7 bases. The CDR3 has 13 residues. V gave up 11 bases and J gave up 4 bases; unmatched junction bases: 10. CDR1 and CDR2 from the germline V gene are SNHLY and FYNNEI.